These 6 T cell receptor beta chains were sequenced from one sample in a study of T cell responses to AZD1222 COVID-19 vaccine. The assay was immunoSEQ multiplex PCR, and TCRdb's table has in-frame clones only and misses some. The sample carries around 200,000 clones, 85% to 95% recorded once. The starting material was peripheral blood, obtained 28 days after the second AZD1222 dose. Receptor source: an adult who received the AZD1222 COVID-19 vaccine.

The chain carries TRBV6-6 and TRBJ2-5, with 7 bases fitting TRBD2. The J segment lost 4 bases and the V segment lost 5 bases, leaving 7 bases of the junction unmatched. The CDR3 has 14 amino acids. The germline V gene encodes CDR1 MNHNY and CDR2 SVGAGI (reference sequence). The CDR3 coding sequence is TGTGCCAGCAGTAATAGCGGGCGGGGAGAGACCCAGTACTTC. The encoded protein is CASSNSGRGETQYF.

The rearrangement joins TRBV27 to TRBJ1-2; 7 bases are shared with TRBD1. With 6 bases clipped from V and 6 bases from J, the junction kept 16 bases outside the gene matches. The CDR3 has 16 amino acids. The germline CDR1 and CDR2 sequences are MNHEY and SMNVEV (reference sequence). Written as DNA, the CDR3 is TGTGCCAGCAGCTGGGCAGGGGGAAACCTCCAGGATGGCTACACCTTC. It encodes CASSWAGGNLQDGYTF.

The chain's CDR3 is CASTFVGGNEQFF. The CDR3 DNA reads TGCGCCAGCACCTTTGTAGGTGGCAATGAGCAGTTCTTC. The chain combines TRBV5-1 with TRBJ2-1; D is uncertain. The germline V gene has CDR1 SGHRS and CDR2 YFSETQ. Trimming pared 6 bases from V and 6 bases from J, leaving 13 bases between. The CDR3 has 13 amino acids.

The CDR3 region has the DNA TGTGCCAGCAGCTTAAATTGGGCAAACCAAGAGACCCAGTACTTC. Translated: CASSLNWANQETQYF. This chain links TRBV7-6 with TRBJ2-5; D not resolved. Germline V lookup: CDR1 SGHVS, CDR2 FNYEAQ. V dropped 2 bases and J dropped 0 bases, with 10 bases sitting between them. CDR3 length: 15 residues.

The chain is built from TRBV27 and TRBJ1-2; D remains ambiguous. The CDR3 extends over 12 amino acids. Trimming stripped 5 bases from V and 7 bases from J, with 11 bases between. Per the germline V gene, CDR1 is MNHEY and CDR2 is SMNVEV (reference sequence). DNA of the CDR3: TGTGCCAGCAGTCCGTTTCGGGGTGGCTACACCTTC. It yields the protein CASSPFRGGYTF.

The V and J genes are TRBV2 and TRBJ1-2, with TRBD1 as a possible D gene (5 bases). CDR3 length: 13 amino acids. V lost 8 bases and J lost 4, with 14 bases in between. Germline CDR1 reads SNHLY; CDR2 reads FYNNEI. Here the CDR3 reads CASRQLGVYGYTF. The DNA for the CDR3 is TGTGCCAGCCGACAGTTAGGGGTCTATGGCTACACCTTC.